These 18 T cell receptor beta chains were sequenced from one sample in a study of shared clonotypes between healthy human individuals. Only in-frame clones appear in the TCRdb table, and some are missing; sequencing was by immunoSEQ multiplex PCR. The data hold 2 million to 2.5 million clones, with around 93% observed a single time. Sequenced input: naive CD4+ T cells from PBMCs. Subset given: CD45RA+ positively selected. The origin of the receptors is a young man in good health. Some clones in this sample may be carry-over from other donors' samples.

The chain has TRBV4-2 and TRBJ2-5; D perhaps matches TRBD2 (6 bases). Germline V gene data show CDR1 as LGHNA and CDR2 as YNFKEQ. V shed 0 bases and J shed 2 bases, with 19 bases lying between them. The CDR3 is made up of 18 amino acids. The CDR3 nucleotides read TGTGCCAGCAGCCAAGAAGGGTCGGTGCTAGCGACTCAAGAGACCCAGTACTTC. It encodes CASSQEGSVLATQETQYF.

V usage is TRBV4-1 and J usage is TRBJ2-2; D is perhaps TRBD1 (6 bases). Between the trimmed V and J ends, which lost 3 bases and 0 bases, there was a span of 11 bases. The CDR3 has 16 residues. Germline V gene sequence: CDR1 MGHRA, CDR2 YSYEKL. The chain's CDR3 is CASSQYRVANTGELFF. CDR3 DNA: TGCGCCAGCAGCCAGTACAGGGTCGCGAACACCGGGGAGCTGTTTTTT.

The gene calls are TRBV5-1 and TRBJ2-5; TRBD1 aligns across 8 bases. The junction had 5 bases not matched to a gene; V was cut back by 7 bases and J by 3 bases. CDR1 and CDR2 (germline): SGHRS, YFSETQ. The CDR3 length is 13 residues. The CDR3 nucleotides read TGCGCCAGCCAGACAGGGGCGAAAGAGACCCAGTACTTC. Protein product: CASQTGAKETQYF.

The chain joins TRBV21-1 to TRBJ1-3. TRBV21-1 is a documented pseudogene. The CDR3 length is 17 residues. CDR3 sequence (DNA): TGTGCCAGCAGCTCCTGGCGAAAGAATCCATTCGGAAACACCATATATTTT. Translating gives CASSSWRKNPFGNTIYF.

V usage is TRBV11-2 and J usage is TRBJ2-7; possible D gene TRBD2, 6 bases. This CDR3 comprises 15 residues. Trimming stripped 5 bases from V and 1 base from J, with 15 bases between. The germline V gene has CDR1 SGHAT and CDR2 FQNNGV. Here the CDR3 reads CASSPPAGRSYEQYF. In DNA, the CDR3 is TGTGCCAGCAGCCCTCCCGCGGGAAGGTCCTACGAGCAGTACTTC.

J is TRBJ2-3 and V is TRBV28, with D perhaps TRBD2 (5 bases). The V gene lost 3 bases and the J gene lost 1 base, with 11 bases spanning the gap. The CDR3 is made up of 15 amino acids. CDR1 and CDR2 from the germline V gene are MDHEN and SYDVKM. The CDR3 region is CASSLGAERTDTQYF. The CDR3 region has the DNA TGTGCCAGCAGTTTGGGAGCGGAGCGCACAGATACGCAGTATTTT.

This clone has only a few counts. This sample includes further DNA sequences coding for the same CDR3. The chain joins TRBV2 to TRBJ1-1; unclear D gene. Germline loops: CDR1 SNHLY, CDR2 FYNNEI. The CDR3 has 12 residues. V lost 5 bases, J lost 0 bases, and 4 bases lay in between. Written as DNA, the CDR3 is TGTGCCAGCAGTCCTATGAACACTGAAGCTTTCTTT. Amino acids: CASSPMNTEAFF.

The chain uses TRBV7-9 and TRBJ1-2; possibly TRBD1 for D (5 bases). The CDR3 runs to 15 residues. V was clipped by 5 bases and J by 6 bases, with 19 bases between them. Germline-derived CDR1 and CDR2 are SEHNR and FQNEAQ (reference sequence). CDR3 bases: TGTGCCAGCAGCCCAAGTGGGGACGTTAGGGATGGCTACACCTTC. The encoded protein is CASSPSGDVRDGYTF.

A word on this clone: This specimen includes other DNA sequences encoding the same CDR3. The chain uses TRBV7-2 and TRBJ2-7; D is uncertain. Germline values: CDR1 SGHTA, CDR2 FQGNSA. CDR3 length equals 12 residues. Trimming removed 2 bases from V and 1 base from J, with 3 bases in between. CDR3 loop: CASSLPSYEQYF. The DNA of the CDR3 is TGTGCCAGCAGCTTACCTTCCTACGAGCAGTACTTC.

This clone was counted once. V is TRBV11-2 and J is TRBJ2-1; TRBD2 aligns across 7 bases. The junction had 8 bases not matched to a gene; V was cut back by 5 bases and J by 10 bases. This CDR3 contains 13 residues. Germline V gene data show CDR1 as SGHAT and CDR2 as FQNNGV. Written as DNA, the CDR3 is TGTGCCAGCAGCGCCCCTGGGGGGGAGGAGCAGTTCTTC. Its translation is CASSAPGGEEQFF.

The chain joins TRBV4-2 to TRBJ2-1; D gene unclear. CDR1 and CDR2 (germline): LGHNA, YNFKEQ. Trimming removed 0 bases at V and 0 bases at J, with 18 bases between. This CDR3 spans 19 amino acids. CDR3 in DNA: TGTGCCAGCAGCCAAGACCCCCGCCCGACCGTAGACTCCTACAATGAGCAGTTCTTC. Its protein product is CASSQDPRPTVDSYNEQFF.

J is TRBJ2-1 and V is TRBV6-1; 8 bases are shared with TRBD1. This CDR3 comprises 12 residues. J lost 7 bases, V lost 6 bases, and 2 bases had no gene match. Germline CDR1 is MNHNS and CDR2 is SASEGT. CDR3 loop: CASSRTGNEQFF. The DNA of the CDR3 is TGTGCCAGCAGCAGGACAGGGAATGAGCAGTTCTTC.

Concerning this clone: Other DNA sequences in this specimen translate into the identical CDR3. This sequence joins TRBV19 and TRBJ2-7; no reliable D call. The V gene's germline CDR1 is LNHDA and CDR2 SQIVND (reference sequence). The CDR3 runs to 14 residues. V dropped 3 bases and J dropped 1 base, with 10 bases sitting between them. The CDR3 DNA reads as TGTGCCAGTAGTATCACACGATCATCCTACGAGCAGTACTTC. It is translated as CASSITRSSYEQYF. The entire variable domain, with the rest obtained from reference TRBV19 and TRBJ2-7, is as follows: DGGITQSPKYLFRKEGQNVTLSCEQNLNHDAMYWYRQDPGQGLRLIYYSQIVNDFQKGDIAEGYSVSREKKESFPLTVTSAQKNPTAFYLCASSITRSSYEQYFGPGTRLTVT.

V gene TRBV28 combines with J gene TRBJ1-2; D not resolved. From germline, CDR1 is MDHEN and CDR2 SYDVKM. The CDR3 has 10 residues. Trimming removed 8 bases from V and 7 bases from J, with 8 bases in between. As DNA, the CDR3 is TGTGCCAGCTTTTTAGGTGGCTACACCTTC. It is translated as CASFLGGYTF.

The chain joins TRBV7-9 to TRBJ2-4; the D call may be TRBD1 or TRBD2 (5 bases each). CDR3 size: 14 residues. Germline values: CDR1 SEHNR, CDR2 FQNEAQ (reference sequence). V lost 5 bases and J 1 base, leaving 9 bases between the germline ends. In DNA, the CDR3 is TGTGCCAGCAGCGGGACGCGGGCCAAAAACATTCAGTACTTC. Its protein product is CASSGTRAKNIQYF.

The CDR3 DNA sequence: TGCGCCAGCAGCTTGGCGAGACAGGGGGCCAAGAACACCGGGGAGCTGTTTTTT. Its translation is CASSLARQGAKNTGELFF. V usage is TRBV5-1 and J usage is TRBJ2-2, with 10 bases that match TRBD1. The V gene end was trimmed by 0 bases and the J gene end by 1 base; junction bases not matched to a gene: 6. The CDR3 runs to 18 residues. Per the germline V gene, CDR1 is SGHRS and CDR2 is YFSETQ. The full variable domain, rest sourced from reference TRBV5-1 and TRBJ2-2, is KAGVTQTPRYLIKTRGQQVTLSCSPISGHRSVSWYQQTPGQGLQFLFEYFSETQRNKGNFPGRFSGRQFSNSRSEMNVSTLELGDSALYLCASSLARQGAKNTGELFFGEGSRLTVL.

This chain links TRBV5-5 with TRBJ2-2; D ambiguous. The CDR3 runs to 14 residues. V was trimmed by 0 bases and J by 6 bases, leaving 9 bases between them. Germline V gene lookup returns CDR1 SGHKS and CDR2 YYEKEE (reference sequence). CDR3: CASSLAAIPGELFF. The CDR3 coding sequence is TGTGCCAGCAGCTTGGCAGCTATTCCCGGGGAGCTGTTTTTT.

This sequence joins TRBV18 and TRBJ1-1; D is possibly TRBD1 (6 bases). Germline CDR1 is KGHSH and CDR2 is LQKENI. This CDR3 spans 15 amino acids. Trimming took off 1 base at V and 1 base at J, with 10 bases between the two ends. The CDR3 region has the DNA TGTGCCAGCTCACCACGACAACAGGGGAACACTGAAGCTTTCTTT. Translated, it gives CASSPRQQGNTEAFF.